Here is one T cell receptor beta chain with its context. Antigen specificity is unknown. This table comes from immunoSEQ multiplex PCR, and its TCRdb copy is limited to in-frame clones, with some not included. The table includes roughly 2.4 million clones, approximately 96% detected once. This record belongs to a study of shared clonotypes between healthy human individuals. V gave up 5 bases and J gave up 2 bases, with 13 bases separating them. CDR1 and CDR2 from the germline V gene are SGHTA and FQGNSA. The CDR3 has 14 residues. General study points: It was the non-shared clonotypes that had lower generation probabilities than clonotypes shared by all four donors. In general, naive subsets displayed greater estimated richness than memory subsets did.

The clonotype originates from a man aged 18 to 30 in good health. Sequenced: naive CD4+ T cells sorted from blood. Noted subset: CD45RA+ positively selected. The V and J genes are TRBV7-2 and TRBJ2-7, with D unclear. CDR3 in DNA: TGTGCCAGCAGCCCGTTGGCAGCCACCTACGAGCAGTACTTC. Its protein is CASSPLAATYEQYF. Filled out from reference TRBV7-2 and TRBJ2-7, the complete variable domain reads GAGVSQSPSNKVTEKGKDVELRCDPISGHTALYWYRQSLGQGLEFLIYFQGNSAPDKSGLPSDRFSAERTGGSVSTLTIQRTQQEDSAVYLCASSPLAATYEQYFGPGTRLTVT.